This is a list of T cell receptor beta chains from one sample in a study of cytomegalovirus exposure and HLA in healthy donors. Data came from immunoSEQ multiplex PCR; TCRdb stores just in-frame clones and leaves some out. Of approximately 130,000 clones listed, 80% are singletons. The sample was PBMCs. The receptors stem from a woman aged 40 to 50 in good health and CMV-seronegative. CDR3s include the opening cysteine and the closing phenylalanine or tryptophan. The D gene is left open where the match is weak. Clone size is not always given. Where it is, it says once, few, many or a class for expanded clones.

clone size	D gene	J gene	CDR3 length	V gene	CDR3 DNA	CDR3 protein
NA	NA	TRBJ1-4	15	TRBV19	TGTGCCAGTAGTACCCTCAGGGCAACTAATGAAAAACTGTTTTTT	CASSTLRATNEKLFF
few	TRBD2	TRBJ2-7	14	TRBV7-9	TGTTCCAGCTCCAGACCGGGACTAGCGGGAGGGCAGTACTTC	CSSSRPGLAGGQYF
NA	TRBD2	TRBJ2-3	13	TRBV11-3	TGTGCCAGCAGCTTTGCGGGAGTGGGGACGCAGTATTTT	CASSFAGVGTQYF
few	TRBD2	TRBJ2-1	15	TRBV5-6	TGTGCCAGCAGCCCCGGGGGGCGGGAGGGAACTGAGCAGTTCTTC	CASSPGGREGTEQFF
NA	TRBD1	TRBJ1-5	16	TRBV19	TGTGCCAGTAGTAATCGGGGGACAGGGGGCAATCAGCCCCAGCATTTT	CASSNRGTGGNQPQHF
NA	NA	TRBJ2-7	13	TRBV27	TGTGCCAGCGGCCTCGGACTGGACTACGAGCAGTACTTC	CASGLGLDYEQYF
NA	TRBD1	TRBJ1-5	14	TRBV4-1	TGCGCCAGCAGCCAAGATAGTCTCAGGGGGAACCAGCATTTT	CASSQDSLRGNQHF
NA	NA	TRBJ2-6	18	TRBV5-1	TGCGCCAGCAGCTTCTCCGGGACATTTGGATCTGGGGCCAACGTCCTGACTTTC	CASSFSGTFGSGANVLTF
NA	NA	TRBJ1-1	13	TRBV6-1	TGTGCCAGCAGTGACGGGCCGGGGAAAGAAGCTTTCTTT	CASSDGPGKEAFF
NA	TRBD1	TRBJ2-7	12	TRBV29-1	TGCAGCGTCCGGGACAGGGGTGGAGAGCAGTACTTC	CSVRDRGGEQYF
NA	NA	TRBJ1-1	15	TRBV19	TGTGCCAGTAGTATCGACCCGAGAGGTAACACTGAAGCTTTCTTT	CASSIDPRGNTEAFF
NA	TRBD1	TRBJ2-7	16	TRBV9	TGTGCCAGCAGCTTCTCGGACAGGGGGAATGATTACGAGCAGTACTTC	CASSFSDRGNDYEQYF
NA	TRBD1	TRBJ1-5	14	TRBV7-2	TGTGCCAGCAGCTCCAGACAGGGAGAGCAGCCCCAGCATTTT	CASSSRQGEQPQHF
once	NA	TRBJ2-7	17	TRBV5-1	TGCGCCAGCAGTTCCACTTTTTCCGGGGTTGGCTCCTACGAGCAGTACTTC	CASSSTFSGVGSYEQYF
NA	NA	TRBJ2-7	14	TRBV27	TGTGCCAGCACTATACTCCGAGACTCCTACGAGCAGTACTTC	CASTILRDSYEQYF
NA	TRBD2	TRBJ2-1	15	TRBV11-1	TGTGCCAGCAGCTTCCGGCTAGCGGGGTACAATGAGCAGTTCTTC	CASSFRLAGYNEQFF
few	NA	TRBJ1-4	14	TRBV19	TGTGCCAGCAGATACAGGGAAGCTAATGAAAAACTGTTTTTT	CASRYREANEKLFF
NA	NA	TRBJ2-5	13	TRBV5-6	TGTGCCAGCAGCCCTGGGGGCGGGGAGACCCAGTACTTC	CASSPGGGETQYF
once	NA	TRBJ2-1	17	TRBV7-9	TGTGCCAGCACCGACACCCGGGACTTAGGCTCCTACAATGAGCAGTTCTTC	CASTDTRDLGSYNEQFF
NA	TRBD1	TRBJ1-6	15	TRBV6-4	TGTGCCAGCAGTGACGGGACAGAGGGGAATTCACCCCTCCACTTT	CASSDGTEGNSPLHF
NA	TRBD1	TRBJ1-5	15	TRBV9	TGTGCCAGCAGCGTAGGGGGGACAGGGGACCAGCCCCAGCATTTT	CASSVGGTGDQPQHF
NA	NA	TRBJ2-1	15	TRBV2	TGTGCCAGCACCCCGGAGCGGACCGCCTACAATGAGCAGTTCTTC	CASTPERTAYNEQFF
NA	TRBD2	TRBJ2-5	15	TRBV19	TGTGCCAGTAGTCTAGCGGGGGGGCCGCGGGAGACCCAGTACTTC	CASSLAGGPRETQYF
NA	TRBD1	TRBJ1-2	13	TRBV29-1	TGCAGCGTTGGACAGGGAATTAACTATGGCTACACCTTC	CSVGQGINYGYTF
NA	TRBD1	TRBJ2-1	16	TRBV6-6	TGTGCCAGCAGTTACGAGGGGGCGAGGTCCTACAATGAGCAGTTCTTC	CASSYEGARSYNEQFF